This T cell receptor (beta chain) emerged from a study of blood T cell repertoires in COVID-19. Libraries were prepared by immunoSEQ multiplex PCR; TCRdb keeps only in-frame clonotypes and omits some of them. The sample yields hundreds of thousands of clones, 85% to 90% seen once. Germline values: CDR1 KGHSH, CDR2 LQKENI. The CDR3 is made up of 14 amino acids. Trimming removed 4 bases from V and 5 bases from J; junction bases left unmatched: 6. The receptor comes from a man in his 70s with acute or convalescent COVID-19. The gene calls are TRBV18 and TRBJ2-7; 9 bases map to TRBD1. Sequencing was performed on peripheral blood. CDR3 residues: CASSLSGTGNEQYF. CDR3 in DNA: TGTGCCAGCTCACTTTCGGGGACAGGGAACGAGCAGTACTTC. Full variable domain (outside the CDR3, taken from reference TRBV18 and TRBJ2-7): NAGVMQNPRHLVRRRGQEARLRCSPMKGHSHVYWYRQLPEEGLKFMVYLQKENIIDESGMPKERFSAEFPKEGPSILRIQQVVRGDSAAYFCASSLSGTGNEQYFGPGTRLTVT.